This record covers a single T cell receptor beta chain. Its antigen remains unidentified. Per germline, CDR1 SEHNR and CDR2 FQNEAQ (reference sequence). This CDR3 has 14 residues. Trimming removed 1 base at V and 5 bases at J, with 11 bases between. These data come from a study of T cells after posttransplantation cyclophosphamide. This table comes from immunoSEQ multiplex PCR, and its TCRdb copy is limited to in-frame clones, with some not included. This sample yields about 53,000 clones, of which 85% to 90% are seen a single time; roughly 2.8% belongs to the top ten. Study observations and caveats: Blood and skin or GI T cell repertoires showed limited TRB overlap.

Source material: PBMCs. The TCR sequence derives from a man aged 25 to 45 with a blood cancer, CMV-positive, and with a related stem cell donor. V usage is TRBV7-9 and J usage is TRBJ1-1; no reliable D call. CDR3 DNA sequence: TGTGCCAGCAGCTTAGTCGGGGTTGGGACTGAAGCTTTCTTT. Its translation is CASSLVGVGTEAFF.